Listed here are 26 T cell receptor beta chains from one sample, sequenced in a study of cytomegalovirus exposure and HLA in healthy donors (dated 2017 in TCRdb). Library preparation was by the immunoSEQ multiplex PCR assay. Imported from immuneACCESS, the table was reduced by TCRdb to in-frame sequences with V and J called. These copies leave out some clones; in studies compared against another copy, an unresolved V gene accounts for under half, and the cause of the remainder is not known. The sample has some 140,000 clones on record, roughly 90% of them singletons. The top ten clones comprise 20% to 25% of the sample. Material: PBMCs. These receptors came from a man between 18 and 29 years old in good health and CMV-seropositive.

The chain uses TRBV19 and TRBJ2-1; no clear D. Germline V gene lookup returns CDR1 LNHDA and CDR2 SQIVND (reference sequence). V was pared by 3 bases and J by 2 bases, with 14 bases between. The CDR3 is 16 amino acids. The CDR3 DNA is TGTGCCAGTAGTATCTCTACTGGAGCCCCCTACAATGAGCAGTTCTTC. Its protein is CASSISTGAPYNEQFF.

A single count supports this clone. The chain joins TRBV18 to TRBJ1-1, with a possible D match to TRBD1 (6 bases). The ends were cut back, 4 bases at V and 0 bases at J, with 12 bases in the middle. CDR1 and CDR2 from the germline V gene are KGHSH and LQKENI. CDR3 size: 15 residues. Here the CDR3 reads CASSLLGQLNTEAFF. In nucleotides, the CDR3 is TGTGCCAGCTCACTCCTGGGACAACTGAACACTGAAGCTTTCTTT.

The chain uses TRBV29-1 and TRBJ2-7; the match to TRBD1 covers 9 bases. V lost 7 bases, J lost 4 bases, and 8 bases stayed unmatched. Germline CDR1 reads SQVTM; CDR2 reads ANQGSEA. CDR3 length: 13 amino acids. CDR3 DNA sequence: TGCAGCGCCATGGGGGACAGGGATTACGAGCAGTACTTC. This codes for CSAMGDRDYEQYF.

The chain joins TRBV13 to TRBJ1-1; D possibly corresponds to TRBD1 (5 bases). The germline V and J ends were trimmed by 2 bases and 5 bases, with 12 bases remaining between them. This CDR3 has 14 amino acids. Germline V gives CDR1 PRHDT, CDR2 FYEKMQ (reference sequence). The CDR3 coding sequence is TGTGCCAGCAGCTTAAGTGGTGGGGGGACTGAAGCTTTCTTT. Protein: CASSLSGGGTEAFF.

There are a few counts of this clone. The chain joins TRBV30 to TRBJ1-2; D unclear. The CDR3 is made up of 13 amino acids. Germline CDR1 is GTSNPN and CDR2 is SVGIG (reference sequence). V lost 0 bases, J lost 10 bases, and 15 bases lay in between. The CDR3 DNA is TGTGCCTGGAGTGTTGAGGGCCCCCGGTACTACACCTTC. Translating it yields CAWSVEGPRYYTF.

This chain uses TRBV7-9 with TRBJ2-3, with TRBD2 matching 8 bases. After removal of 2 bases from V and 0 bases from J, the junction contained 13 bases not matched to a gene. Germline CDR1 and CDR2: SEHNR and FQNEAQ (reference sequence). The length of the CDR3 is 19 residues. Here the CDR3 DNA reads TGTGCCAGCAGCTTAAGGTTTGTGACTAGCGATGCTAGCACAGATACGCAGTATTTT. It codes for CASSLRFVTSDASTDTQYF.

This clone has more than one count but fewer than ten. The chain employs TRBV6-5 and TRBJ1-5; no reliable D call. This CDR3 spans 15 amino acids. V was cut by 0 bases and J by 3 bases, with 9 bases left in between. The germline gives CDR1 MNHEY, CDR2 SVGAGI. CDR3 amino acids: CASSYSWQANQPQHF. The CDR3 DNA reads TGTGCCAGCAGTTACTCCTGGCAGGCCAATCAGCCCCAGCATTTT.

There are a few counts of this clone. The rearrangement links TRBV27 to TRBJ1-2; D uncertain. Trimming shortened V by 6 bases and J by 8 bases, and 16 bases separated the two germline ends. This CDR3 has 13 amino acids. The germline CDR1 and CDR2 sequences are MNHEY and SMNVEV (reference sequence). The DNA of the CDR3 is TGTGCCAGCAGCTACGCGGCAACTTCGGGCTACACCTTC. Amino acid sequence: CASSYAATSGYTF.

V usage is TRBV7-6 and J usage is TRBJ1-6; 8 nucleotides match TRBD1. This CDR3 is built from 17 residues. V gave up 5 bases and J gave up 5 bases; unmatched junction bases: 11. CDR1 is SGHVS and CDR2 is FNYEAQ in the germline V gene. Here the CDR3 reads CASSHSRRQGNNSPLHF. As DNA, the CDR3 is TGTGCCAGCAGCCACAGCCGGAGACAGGGGAATAATTCACCCCTCCACTTT.

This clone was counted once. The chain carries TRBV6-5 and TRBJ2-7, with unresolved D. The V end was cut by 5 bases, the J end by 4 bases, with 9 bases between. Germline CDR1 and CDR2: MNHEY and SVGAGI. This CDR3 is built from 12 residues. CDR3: CASSPQQYEQYF. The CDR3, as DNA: TGTGCCAGCAGTCCCCAACAATACGAGCAGTACTTC.

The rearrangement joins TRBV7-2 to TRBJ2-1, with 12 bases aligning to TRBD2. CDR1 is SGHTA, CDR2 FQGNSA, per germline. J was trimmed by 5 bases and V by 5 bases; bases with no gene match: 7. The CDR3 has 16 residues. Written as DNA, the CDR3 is TGTGCCAGCAGCCCCACCAGACTAGCGGGAGACAATGAGCAGTTCTTC. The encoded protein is CASSPTRLAGDNEQFF.

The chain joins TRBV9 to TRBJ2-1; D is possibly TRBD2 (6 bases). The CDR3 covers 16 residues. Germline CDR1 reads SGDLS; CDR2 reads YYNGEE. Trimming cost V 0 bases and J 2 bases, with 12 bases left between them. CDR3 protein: CASSVAPGLAYNEQFF. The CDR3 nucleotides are TGTGCCAGCAGCGTAGCACCGGGACTGGCCTACAATGAGCAGTTCTTC.

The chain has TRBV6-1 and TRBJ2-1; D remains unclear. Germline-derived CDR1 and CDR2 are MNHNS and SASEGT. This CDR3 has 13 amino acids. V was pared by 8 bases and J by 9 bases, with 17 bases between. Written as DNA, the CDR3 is TGTGCCAGCGGCTCCGGAGCCCCCAGTGAGCAGTTCTTC. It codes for CASGSGAPSEQFF.

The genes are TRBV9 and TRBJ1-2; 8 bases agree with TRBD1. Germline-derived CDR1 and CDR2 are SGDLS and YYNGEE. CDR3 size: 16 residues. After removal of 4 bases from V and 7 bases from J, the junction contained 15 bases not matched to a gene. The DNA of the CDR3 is TGTGCCAGCAGCTCGACGGGACAGGCCTCCGAGGTTGGCTACACCTTC. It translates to CASSSTGQASEVGYTF.

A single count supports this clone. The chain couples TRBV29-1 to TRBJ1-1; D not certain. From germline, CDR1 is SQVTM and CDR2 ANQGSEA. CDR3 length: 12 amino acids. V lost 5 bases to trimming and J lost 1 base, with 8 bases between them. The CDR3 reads CSVYAPNTEAFF. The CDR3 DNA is TGCAGCGTTTACGCGCCGAACACTGAAGCTTTCTTT.

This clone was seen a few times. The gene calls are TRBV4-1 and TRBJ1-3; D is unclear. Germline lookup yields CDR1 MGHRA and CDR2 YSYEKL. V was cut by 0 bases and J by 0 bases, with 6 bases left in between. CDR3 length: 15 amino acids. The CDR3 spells CASSQERYSGNTIYF. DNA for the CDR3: TGCGCCAGCAGCCAAGAGCGTTACTCTGGAAACACCATATATTTT.

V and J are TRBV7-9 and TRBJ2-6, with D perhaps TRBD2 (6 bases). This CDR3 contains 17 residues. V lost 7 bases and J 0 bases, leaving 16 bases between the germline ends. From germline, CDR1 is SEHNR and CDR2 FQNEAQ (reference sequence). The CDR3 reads CASTWGGSNSGANVLTF. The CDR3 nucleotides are TGTGCCAGCACCTGGGGAGGATCTAACTCTGGGGCCAACGTCCTGACTTTC.

CDR3 nucleotide sequence: TGCAGCGCCCGGGGGTTGGTAGGATACGAGCAGTACTTC. It codes for CSARGLVGYEQYF. The V gene is TRBV29-1, the J gene TRBJ2-7; tentative D call: TRBD2 (6 bases). The CDR3 contains 13 residues. Germline V CDR1 and CDR2: SQVTM, ANQGSEA. V dropped 7 bases and J dropped 4 bases, with 17 bases sitting between them.

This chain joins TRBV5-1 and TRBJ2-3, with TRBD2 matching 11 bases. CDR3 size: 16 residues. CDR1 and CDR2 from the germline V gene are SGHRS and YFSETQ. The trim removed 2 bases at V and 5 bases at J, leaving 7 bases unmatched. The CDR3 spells CASSFGTSGGVDTQYF. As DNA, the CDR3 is TGCGCCAGCAGCTTTGGGACTAGCGGAGGGGTAGATACGCAGTATTTT.

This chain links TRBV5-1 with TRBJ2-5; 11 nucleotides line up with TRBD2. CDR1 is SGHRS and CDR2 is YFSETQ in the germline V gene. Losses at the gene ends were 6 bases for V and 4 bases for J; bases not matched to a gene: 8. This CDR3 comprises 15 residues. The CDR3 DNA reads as TGCGCCAGCAACCGAAATAGCGGGAGGGGAGAGACCCAGTACTTC. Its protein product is CASNRNSGRGETQYF.

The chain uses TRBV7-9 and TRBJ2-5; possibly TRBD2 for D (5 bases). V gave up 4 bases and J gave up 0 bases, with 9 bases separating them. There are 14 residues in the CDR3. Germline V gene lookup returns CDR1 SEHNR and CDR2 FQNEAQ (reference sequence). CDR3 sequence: CASSSPGYQETQYF. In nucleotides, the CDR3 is TGTGCCAGCAGCTCCCCGGGGTACCAAGAGACCCAGTACTTC.

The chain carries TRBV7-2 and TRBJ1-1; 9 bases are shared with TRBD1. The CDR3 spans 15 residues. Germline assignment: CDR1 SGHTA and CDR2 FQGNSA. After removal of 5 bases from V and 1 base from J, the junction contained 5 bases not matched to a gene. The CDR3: CASSAGQGANTEAFF. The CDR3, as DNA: TGTGCCAGCAGCGCGGGACAGGGAGCGAACACTGAAGCTTTCTTT.

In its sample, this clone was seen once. The CDR3 region is CAIRGTGATDTQYF. CDR3 sequence (DNA): TGTGCCATCAGAGGGACAGGGGCTACAGATACGCAGTATTTT. The chain uses TRBV10-3 and TRBJ2-3; 10 nucleotides agree with TRBD1. V gave up 6 bases and J gave up 3 bases; unmatched junction bases: 3. CDR1 ENHRY and CDR2 SYGVKD come from the germline V gene. The CDR3 is 14 residues long.

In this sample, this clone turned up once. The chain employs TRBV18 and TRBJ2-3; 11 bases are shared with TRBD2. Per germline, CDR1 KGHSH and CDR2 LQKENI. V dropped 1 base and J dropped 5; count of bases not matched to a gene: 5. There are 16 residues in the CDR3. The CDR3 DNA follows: TGTGCCAGCTCACCACAGACCCTAGCGGGAGGAGATACGCAGTATTTT. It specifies CASSPQTLAGGDTQYF.

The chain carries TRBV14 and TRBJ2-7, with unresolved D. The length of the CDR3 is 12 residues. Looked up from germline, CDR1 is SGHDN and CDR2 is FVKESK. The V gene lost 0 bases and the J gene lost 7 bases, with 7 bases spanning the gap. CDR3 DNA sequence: TGTGCCAGCAGCCAAGAATCCGGGGAGCAGTACTTC. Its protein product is CASSQESGEQYF.

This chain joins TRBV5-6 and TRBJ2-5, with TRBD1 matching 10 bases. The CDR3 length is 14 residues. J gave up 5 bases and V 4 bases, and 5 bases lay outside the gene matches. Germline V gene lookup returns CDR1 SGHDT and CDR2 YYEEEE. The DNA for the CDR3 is TGTGCCAGCAGCCAAGACAGGGGGCGGGAGACCCAGTACTTC. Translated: CASSQDRGRETQYF. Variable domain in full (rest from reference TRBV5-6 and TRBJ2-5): DAGVTQSPTHLIKTRGQQVTLRCSPKSGHDTVSWYQQALGQGPQFIFQYYEEEERQRGNFPDRFSGHQFPNYSSELNVNALLLGDSALYLCASSQDRGRETQYFGPGTRLLVL.